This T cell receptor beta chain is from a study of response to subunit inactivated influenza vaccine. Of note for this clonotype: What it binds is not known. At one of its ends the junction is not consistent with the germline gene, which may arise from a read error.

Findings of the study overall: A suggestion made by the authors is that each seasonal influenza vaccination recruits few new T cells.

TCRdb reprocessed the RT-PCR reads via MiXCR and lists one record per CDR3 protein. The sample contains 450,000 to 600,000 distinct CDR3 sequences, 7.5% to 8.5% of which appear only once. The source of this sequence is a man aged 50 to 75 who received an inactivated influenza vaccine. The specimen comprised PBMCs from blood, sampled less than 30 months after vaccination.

In DNA, the CDR3 is TGCAGTGCTAGAAGGACAGGGGCCTCCGACGAGCAGTACTTC. It is translated as CSARRTGASDEQYF. This chain uses TRBV20-1 with TRBJ2-7; the match to TRBD1 covers 9 bases. The V gene's germline CDR1 is DFQATT and CDR2 SNEGSKA (reference sequence). The CDR3 totals 14 residues.